Sequencing of this T cell receptor beta chain was carried out in a study of blood T cell repertoires in COVID-19. The wider study: Sources were T cells, B-cell-depleted T cells, or PBMCs; the material itself was cDNA or gDNA.

Recruits, aged roughly 18 to 90 years, lived in 25 or so US areas. Germline V gene sequence: CDR1 GTSNPN, CDR2 SVGIG (reference sequence). CDR3 length: 15 residues. Between the trimmed V and J ends, which lost 0 bases and 4 bases, there was a span of 13 bases. Only in-frame clones appear in the TCRdb table, and some are missing; sequencing was by immunoSEQ multiplex PCR. This table holds some 530,000 clones, about 85% found once. The chain joins TRBV30 to TRBJ1-3; TRBD1 is a possible D gene (6 bases). Specimen: PBMCs or T cells enriched from blood (not recorded which). This TCR derives from a woman aged 55-69 years who had recovered from COVID-19. Here the CDR3 reads CAWSVQGLSGNTIYF. The DNA of the CDR3 is TGTGCCTGGAGTGTTCAGGGGCTGTCGGGAAACACCATATATTTT.